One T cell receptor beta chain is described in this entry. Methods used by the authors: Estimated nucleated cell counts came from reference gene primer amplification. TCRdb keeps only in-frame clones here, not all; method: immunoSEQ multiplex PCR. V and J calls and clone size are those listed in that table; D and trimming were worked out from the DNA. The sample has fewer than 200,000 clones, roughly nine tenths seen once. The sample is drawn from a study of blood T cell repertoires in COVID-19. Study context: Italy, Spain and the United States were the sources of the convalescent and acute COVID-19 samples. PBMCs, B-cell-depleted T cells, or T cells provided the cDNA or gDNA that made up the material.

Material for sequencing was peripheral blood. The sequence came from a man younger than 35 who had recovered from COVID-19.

The CDR3 DNA reads as TGCGCCAGCAGTGGGGGAGAGGCAGATACGCAGTATTTT. Amino acids: CASSGGEADTQYF. The chain employs TRBV10-1 and TRBJ2-3, with D possibly TRBD2 on 5 matching bases. This CDR3 has 13 amino acids. Trimming stripped 4 bases from V and 4 bases from J, with 9 bases between. Germline loops: CDR1 WNHNN, CDR2 SYGVQD (reference sequence).